This T cell receptor (beta chain) is from a study of T cells in Graves' hyperthyroidism and ophthalmopathy. Amplification yielded TCR beta CDR3 regions, with RNA transcripts as the source. The TCR CDR3 was amplified in a first-round RT-PCR using the HTBI primer set. One entry per CDR3 protein results from TCRdb running MiXCR on the multiplex PCR reads. The sample holds a few hundred thousand distinct CDR3 sequences, about half seen once. CDR3 length equals 14 residues. The germline V gene has CDR1 SNHLY and CDR2 FYNNEI. The ends were cut back, 7 bases at V and 0 bases at J, with 13 bases in the middle. The study enrolled patients aged 18 to 65 with newly diagnosed hyperthyroidism of under 2 months' duration.

The V gene is TRBV2, the J gene TRBJ2-7; D possibly matches TRBD1 or TRBD2 (5 bases each). The sample consisted of peripheral blood or thyroid tissue (not recorded which). This sequence was found in a woman aged 18-30 years with Graves' hyperthyroidism. The chain's CDR3 is CASTLVGDSYEQYF. The CDR3, as DNA: TGTGCCAGCACTCTAGTGGGGGACTCCTACGAGCAGTACTTC.